What follows are 6 T cell receptor beta chains derived from one specimen sequenced in a study of OX40 agonist ivuxolimab in advanced cancers. TCRdb's table, derived via immunoSEQ multiplex PCR, lists solely in-frame clones and lacks some. This table has about 32,000 clones, 81% appearing once. The input for sequencing was CD4+ or CD8+ T cells sorted from blood, taken in a trial of the OX40 agonist ivuxolimab. The receptors stem from an adult with an advanced solid tumor such as melanoma, head and neck, liver or kidney cancer.

CDR3: CASSAESADTQYF. The CDR3 DNA is TGTGCCAGCAGTGCAGAGTCGGCAGATACGCAGTATTTT. The chain has TRBV2 and TRBJ2-3, with D uncertain. Per the germline V gene, CDR1 is SNHLY and CDR2 is FYNNEI. Trimming removed 4 bases from V and 4 bases from J, with 9 bases in between. The CDR3 has 13 amino acids.

This clone appeared a single time. The chain joins TRBV5-4 to TRBJ1-5; D ambiguous. Germline CDR1 and CDR2: SGHNT and YYREEE (reference sequence). The CDR3 covers 14 residues. The V end was cut by 0 bases, the J end by 7 bases, with 11 bases between. In DNA form, the CDR3 reads TGTGCCAGCAGCTTGGGTGGTTCGGACCAGCCCCAGCATTTT. Its protein is CASSLGGSDQPQHF.

This sequence joins TRBV4-1 and TRBJ2-1; D is unresolved. Looked up from germline, CDR1 is MGHRA and CDR2 is YSYEKL. The CDR3 sequence is 16 residues long. The germline V and J ends were trimmed by 1 base and 1 base, with 11 bases remaining between them. The CDR3 nucleotides read TGCGCCAGCAGCCAAGTGGATATCTTTTCCTACAATGAGCAGTTCTTC. Encoded protein: CASSQVDIFSYNEQFF.

The CDR3 is CASTDRGNENTIYF. CDR3 nucleotides: TGTGCCAGCACCGACAGGGGGAATGAAAACACCATATATTTT. The chain is built from TRBV28 and TRBJ1-3; 9 nucleotides align to TRBD1. Germline V gene data show CDR1 as MDHEN and CDR2 as SYDVKM. This CDR3 region has 14 residues. V gave up 7 bases and J gave up 6 bases; unmatched junction bases: 7. Looking up the rest from reference TRBV28 and TRBJ1-3 gives the full variable domain: DVKVTQSSRYLVKRTGEKVFLECVQDMDHENMFWYRQDPGLGLRLIYFSYDVKMKEKGDIPEGYSVSREKKERFSLILESASTNQTSMYLCASTDRGNENTIYFGEGSWLTVV.

This clone was found once. V usage is TRBV6-5 and J usage is TRBJ2-7; 12 positions agree with TRBD1. This CDR3 comprises 14 residues. V was pared by 6 bases and J by 6 bases, with 6 bases of the junction left unmatched. Germline CDR1 is MNHEY and CDR2 is SVGAGI. The CDR3 region is CASRMGQGASEQYF. As DNA, the CDR3 is TGTGCCAGCAGAATGGGACAGGGGGCCTCCGAGCAGTACTTC.

The V gene is TRBV30, the J gene TRBJ1-6; no definite D call. The length of the CDR3 is 14 residues. CDR1 is GTSNPN, CDR2 SVGIG, per germline (reference sequence). The germline V and J ends were trimmed by 0 bases and 9 bases, with 12 bases remaining between them. The CDR3 region is CAWSVEVWASPLHF. The CDR3 DNA is TGTGCCTGGAGTGTAGAGGTTTGGGCTTCACCCCTCCACTTT.